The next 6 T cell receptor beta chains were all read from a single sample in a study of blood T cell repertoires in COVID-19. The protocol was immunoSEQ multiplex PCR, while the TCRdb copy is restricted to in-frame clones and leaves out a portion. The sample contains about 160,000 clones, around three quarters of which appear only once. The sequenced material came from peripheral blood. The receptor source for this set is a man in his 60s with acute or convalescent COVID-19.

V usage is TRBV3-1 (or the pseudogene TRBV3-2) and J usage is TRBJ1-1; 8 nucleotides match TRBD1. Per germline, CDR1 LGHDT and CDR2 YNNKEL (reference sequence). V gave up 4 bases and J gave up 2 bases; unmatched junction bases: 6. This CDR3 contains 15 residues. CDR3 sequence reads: CASSRGTGLNTEAFF. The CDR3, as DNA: TGTGCCAGCAGCCGAGGGACAGGATTAAACACTGAAGCTTTCTTT.

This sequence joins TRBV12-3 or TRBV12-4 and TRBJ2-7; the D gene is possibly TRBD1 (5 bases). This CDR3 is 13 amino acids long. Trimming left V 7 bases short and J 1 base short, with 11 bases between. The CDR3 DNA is TGTGCCAGCACCGTTGACAGTTCCTACGAGCAGTACTTC. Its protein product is CASTVDSSYEQYF.

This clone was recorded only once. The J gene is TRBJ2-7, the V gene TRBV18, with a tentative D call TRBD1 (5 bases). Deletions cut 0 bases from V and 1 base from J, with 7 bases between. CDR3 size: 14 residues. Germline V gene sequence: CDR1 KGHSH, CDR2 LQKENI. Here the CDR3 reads CASSPPQGSYEQYF. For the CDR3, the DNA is TGTGCCAGCTCACCACCGCAGGGTTCCTACGAGCAGTACTTC.

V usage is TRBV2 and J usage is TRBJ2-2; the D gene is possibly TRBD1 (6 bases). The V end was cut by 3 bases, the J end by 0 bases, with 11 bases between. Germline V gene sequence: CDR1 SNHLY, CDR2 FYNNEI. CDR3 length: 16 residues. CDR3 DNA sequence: TGTGCCAGCAGTGAGGGGACAACCACGAACACCGGGGAGCTGTTTTTT. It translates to CASSEGTTTNTGELFF.

CDR3 amino acids: CASSLEITGRENGYTF. CDR3 coding DNA: TGTGCCAGCAGCTTAGAAATTACAGGGAGGGAGAATGGCTACACCTTC. The chain combines TRBV7-8 with TRBJ1-2, with a tentative D call TRBD1 (6 bases). CDR3 length: 16 amino acids. V dropped 1 base and J dropped 6 bases, with 18 bases sitting between them. The germline CDR1 and CDR2 sequences are SGHVS and FQNEAQ.

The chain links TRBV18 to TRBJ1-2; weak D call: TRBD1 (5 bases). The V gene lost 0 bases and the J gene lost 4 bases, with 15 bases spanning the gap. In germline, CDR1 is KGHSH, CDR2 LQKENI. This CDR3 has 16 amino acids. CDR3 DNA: TGTGCCAGCTCACCACCGTCGGGGGACCTTGGCTATGGCTACACCTTC. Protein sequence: CASSPPSGDLGYGYTF. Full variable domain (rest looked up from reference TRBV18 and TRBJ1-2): NAGVMQNPRHLVRRRGQEARLRCSPMKGHSHVYWYRQLPEEGLKFMVYLQKENIIDESGMPKERFSAEFPKEGPSILRIQQVVRGDSAAYFCASSPPSGDLGYGYTFGSGTRLTVV.